A single sample is the source of the 23 T cell receptor beta chains below, sequenced in a study of control samples from healthy donors and cancer patients. TCRdb keeps only in-frame clones here, not all; method: immunoSEQ multiplex PCR. The repertoire holds roughly 95,000 clones, with over 85% as singletons. Sequences were obtained from blood. The receptors were sampled from a human donor in good health. The donor label of this sample is uncertain.

The V call is TRBV12-3 or TRBV12-4, the J call TRBJ1-1, with D perhaps matching TRBD1 (5 bases). This CDR3 comprises 12 residues. V gave up 5 bases and J gave up 7 bases, with 11 bases separating them. The CDR3 loop is CASSRDGVEAFF. The CDR3 region has the DNA TGTGCCAGCAGTCGGGACGGCGTTGAAGCTTTCTTT.

As regards this clone: Distinct nucleotide sequences in the sample also encode this CDR3. The chain links TRBV4-1 to TRBJ1-6; D possibly corresponds to TRBD1 (5 bases). The CDR3 runs to 15 residues. V gave up 0 bases and J gave up 8 bases, with 11 bases separating them. CDR1 and CDR2 from the germline V gene are MGHRA and YSYEKL. The CDR3 nucleotides read TGCGCCAGCAGCCAAGATTTGGGGCGGCATTCACCCCTCCACTTT. It codes for CASSQDLGRHSPLHF.

This clone was observed a single time. The chain joins TRBV5-1 to TRBJ1-1; the match to TRBD1 covers 7 bases. The V gene end was trimmed by 0 bases and the J gene end by 8 bases; junction bases not matched to a gene: 7. The CDR3 is 14 amino acids. Germline V gene lookup returns CDR1 SGHRS and CDR2 YFSETQ. CDR3 nucleotides: TGCGCCAGCAGCTTGGCCGGGACAGCGGGAGAAGCTTTCTTT. Its protein is CASSLAGTAGEAFF.

J is TRBJ2-5 and V is TRBV12-5; no firm D call. There are 12 residues in the CDR3. Germline V CDR1 and CDR2: LGHNT, FRNRAP. V lost 6 bases, J lost 3 bases, and 8 bases lay in between. DNA of the CDR3: TGTGCTAGTGGGGAAACCAAAGAGACCCAGTACTTC. It yields the protein CASGETKETQYF.

The V and J genes are TRBV7-2 and TRBJ2-1; 10 positions agree with TRBD2. Germline lookup yields CDR1 SGHTA and CDR2 FQGNSA. The CDR3 sequence is 16 residues long. The trim removed 2 bases at V and 6 bases at J, leaving 7 bases unmatched. The CDR3 DNA is TGTGCCAGCAGCTTATCACTAGCGGGGTATGGCAATGAGCAGTTCTTC. It encodes CASSLSLAGYGNEQFF. The whole variable domain, remainder taken from reference TRBV7-2 and TRBJ2-1, is GAGVSQSPSNKVTEKGKDVELRCDPISGHTALYWYRQSLGQGLEFLIYFQGNSAPDKSGLPSDRFSAERTGGSVSTLTIQRTQQEDSAVYLCASSLSLAGYGNEQFFGPGTRLTVL.

V is TRBV19 and J is TRBJ2-5; unclear D gene. Trimming stripped 7 bases from V and 4 bases from J, with 13 bases between. Germline V CDR1 and CDR2: LNHDA, SQIVND (reference sequence). There are 13 residues in the CDR3. CDR3 amino acids: CASKDLSRETQYF. CDR3 nucleotide sequence: TGTGCCAGTAAGGACCTCTCCCGAGAGACCCAGTACTTC. Full variable domain (remainder filled in from reference TRBV19 and TRBJ2-5): DGGITQSPKYLFRKEGQNVTLSCEQNLNHDAMYWYRQDPGQGLRLIYYSQIVNDFQKGDIAEGYSVSREKKESFPLTVTSAQKNPTAFYLCASKDLSRETQYFGPGTRLLVL.

This clone occurred once. The rearrangement links TRBV24-1 to TRBJ1-4; D remains ambiguous. The germline V gene encodes CDR1 KGHDR and CDR2 SFDVKD. The germline V and J ends were trimmed by 3 bases and 8 bases, with 12 bases remaining between them. This CDR3 is built from 14 residues. The CDR3 loop reads CATSDGVFPEKLFF. The CDR3 coding sequence is TGTGCCACCAGTGATGGGGTATTCCCAGAAAAACTGTTTTTT.

This chain links TRBV6-5 with TRBJ2-2; D not resolved. CDR3 length equals 13 residues. V was pared by 6 bases and J by 1 base, with 6 bases between. CDR1 and CDR2 from the germline V gene are MNHEY and SVGAGI. The CDR3 DNA sequence: TGTGCCAGCAGATTCAGGAACACCGGGGAGCTGTTTTTT. It translates to CASRFRNTGELFF.

The V and J genes are TRBV5-1 and TRBJ1-1; no clear D. The CDR3 runs 14 residues. The ends were cut back, 0 bases at V and 1 base at J, with 7 bases in the middle. The V gene's germline CDR1 is SGHRS and CDR2 YFSETQ. The DNA for the CDR3 is TGCGCCAGCAGCTTGGCGGTGCAGAACACTGAAGCTTTCTTT. This sequence encodes CASSLAVQNTEAFF.

This chain uses TRBV7-2 with TRBJ2-7, with a tentative D call TRBD2 (7 bases). The V and J ends lost 7 bases and 1 base respectively, with 14 bases between them. CDR3 size: 14 residues. The germline gives CDR1 SGHTA, CDR2 FQGNSA. The CDR3 spells CASKGGGLSYEQYF. CDR3 coding DNA: TGTGCCAGCAAGGGCGGGGGCCTTTCCTACGAGCAGTACTTC.

The chain uses TRBV5-1 and TRBJ2-5; 8 nucleotides agree with TRBD2. Germline CDR1 is SGHRS and CDR2 is YFSETQ. With V trimmed by 7 bases and J by 3 bases, 8 bases remained unmatched. The CDR3 consists of 14 residues. In DNA, the CDR3 is TGCGCCAGCGGCCCCGGGGGACTAGAAGAGACCCAGTACTTC. Translated, it gives CASGPGGLEETQYF.

This CDR3 is CASSLYKGGGSEAFF. The CDR3 nucleotides are TGTGCCAGCAGTTTATATAAAGGGGGCGGCTCTGAAGCTTTCTTT. The V gene is TRBV27, the J gene TRBJ1-1, with 7 bases that match TRBD1. Germline V gene data show CDR1 as MNHEY and CDR2 as SMNVEV (reference sequence). Trimming took 1 base from V and 6 from J; bases not matched to a gene: 8. This CDR3 contains 15 residues.

Only a few counts were recorded for this clone. The chain uses TRBV19 and TRBJ1-1, with D unresolved. With 0 bases removed from V and 6 bases from J, the gap between germline ends came to 8 bases. Germline CDR1 LNHDA, CDR2 SQIVND (reference sequence). The CDR3 length is 13 residues. This chain's CDR3 is CASSIDPTAEAFF. CDR3 nucleotide sequence: TGTGCCAGTAGTATAGATCCCACGGCTGAAGCTTTCTTT.

The CDR3 sequence: CASSSRDNSNQPQHF. The CDR3 DNA reads as TGTGCCAGCAGTAGCAGGGACAATAGCAATCAGCCCCAGCATTTT. The rearrangement uses TRBV6-2 or TRBV6-3 and TRBJ1-5; D is possibly TRBD1 (6 bases). CDR1 and CDR2 (germline): MNHEY, SVGEGT. This CDR3 is 15 amino acids long. The germline V and J ends were trimmed by 5 bases and 0 bases, with 11 bases remaining between them.

This clone appeared a few times. The genes are TRBV3-1 (or the pseudogene TRBV3-2) and TRBJ2-3; D is unclear. CDR3 length: 14 residues. CDR1 LGHDT and CDR2 YNNKEL come from the germline V gene (reference sequence). Between the trimmed V and J ends, which lost 4 bases and 7 bases, there was a span of 15 bases. The CDR3 coding sequence is TGTGCCAGCAGCCCCTACGGTTCGTTAAATACGCAGTATTTT. It is translated as CASSPYGSLNTQYF.

This chain connects TRBV9 to TRBJ1-3; no firm D call. Trimming took off 4 bases at V and 4 bases at J, with 15 bases between the two ends. The CDR3 has 15 amino acids. Per germline, CDR1 SGDLS and CDR2 YYNGEE. DNA of the CDR3: TGTGCCAGCAGCCCCGATAACCCACTCGGAAACACCATATATTTT. Translation gives CASSPDNPLGNTIYF.

This rearrangement joins TRBV5-1 to TRBJ2-4; tentatively, D is TRBD2 (5 bases). CDR1 and CDR2 (germline): SGHRS, YFSETQ. Trimming removed 3 bases from V and 0 bases from J, with 10 bases in between. This CDR3 contains 15 residues. The CDR3 DNA is TGCGCCAGCAGCTCCGGGGTCCAAGCCAAAAACATTCAGTACTTC. It translates to CASSSGVQAKNIQYF.

The chain recombines TRBV9 with TRBJ1-1, with D uncertain. CDR3 length equals 14 residues. CDR1 is SGDLS, CDR2 YYNGEE, per germline. V lost 1 base to trimming and J lost 1 base, with 8 bases between them. The CDR3 DNA sequence: TGTGCCAGCAGCGTATCGGGCACGAACACTGAAGCTTTCTTT. It encodes CASSVSGTNTEAFF.

The chain links TRBV5-4 to TRBJ1-5; no reliable D call. Between the trimmed V and J ends, which lost 3 bases and 1 base, there was a span of 14 bases. The CDR3 covers 16 residues. Germline V gene data show CDR1 as SGHNT and CDR2 as YYREEE (reference sequence). In DNA form, the CDR3 reads TGTGCCAGCAGCTCCGGTCCGGGTTTGAGCAATCAGCCCCAGCATTTT. Its translation: CASSSGPGLSNQPQHF.

This clone was recorded once. The chain uses TRBV4-1 and TRBJ1-1; D gene ambiguous. Germline V gene lookup returns CDR1 MGHRA and CDR2 YSYEKL. V was pared by 0 bases and J by 7 bases, with 15 bases between. The CDR3 runs 15 residues. CDR3 region: CASSQETMVGREAFF. The DNA of the CDR3 is TGCGCCAGCAGCCAAGAAACGATGGTAGGGCGTGAAGCTTTCTTT.

This chain uses TRBV6-5 with TRBJ1-2, with 9 bases matching TRBD1. The CDR3 is made up of 15 amino acids. From germline, CDR1 is MNHEY and CDR2 SVGAGI. Unmatched junction bases numbered 12, after V lost 6 bases and J lost 7 bases. The chain's CDR3 is CASRTYPGTGSGYTF. For the CDR3, the DNA is TGTGCCAGCAGAACGTATCCCGGGACAGGGTCTGGCTACACCTTC.

This clone was recorded only once. The chain combines TRBV19 with TRBJ1-1; unclear D gene. In germline, CDR1 is LNHDA, CDR2 SQIVND (reference sequence). This CDR3 contains 13 residues. V lost 4 bases and J 2 bases, leaving 8 bases between the germline ends. As DNA, the CDR3 is TGTGCCAGTAGTAGTCAGCTAAACACTGAAGCTTTCTTT. Translating gives CASSSQLNTEAFF.

J is TRBJ1-4 and V is TRBV2, with a possible D match to TRBD1 (5 bases). The CDR3 contains 15 residues. In germline, CDR1 is SNHLY, CDR2 FYNNEI. The V and J ends lost 7 bases and 2 bases respectively, with 14 bases between them. The CDR3 protein is CASKLGERTNEKLFF. The CDR3 nucleotides read TGTGCCAGCAAGTTGGGGGAAAGGACTAATGAAAAACTGTTTTTT. The whole variable domain, remainder taken from reference TRBV2 and TRBJ1-4, is EPEVTQTPSHQVTQMGQEVILRCVPISNHLYFYWYRQILGQKVEFLVSFYNNEISEKSEIFDDQFSVERPDGSNFTLKIRSTKLEDSAMYFCASKLGERTNEKLFFGSGTQLSVL.